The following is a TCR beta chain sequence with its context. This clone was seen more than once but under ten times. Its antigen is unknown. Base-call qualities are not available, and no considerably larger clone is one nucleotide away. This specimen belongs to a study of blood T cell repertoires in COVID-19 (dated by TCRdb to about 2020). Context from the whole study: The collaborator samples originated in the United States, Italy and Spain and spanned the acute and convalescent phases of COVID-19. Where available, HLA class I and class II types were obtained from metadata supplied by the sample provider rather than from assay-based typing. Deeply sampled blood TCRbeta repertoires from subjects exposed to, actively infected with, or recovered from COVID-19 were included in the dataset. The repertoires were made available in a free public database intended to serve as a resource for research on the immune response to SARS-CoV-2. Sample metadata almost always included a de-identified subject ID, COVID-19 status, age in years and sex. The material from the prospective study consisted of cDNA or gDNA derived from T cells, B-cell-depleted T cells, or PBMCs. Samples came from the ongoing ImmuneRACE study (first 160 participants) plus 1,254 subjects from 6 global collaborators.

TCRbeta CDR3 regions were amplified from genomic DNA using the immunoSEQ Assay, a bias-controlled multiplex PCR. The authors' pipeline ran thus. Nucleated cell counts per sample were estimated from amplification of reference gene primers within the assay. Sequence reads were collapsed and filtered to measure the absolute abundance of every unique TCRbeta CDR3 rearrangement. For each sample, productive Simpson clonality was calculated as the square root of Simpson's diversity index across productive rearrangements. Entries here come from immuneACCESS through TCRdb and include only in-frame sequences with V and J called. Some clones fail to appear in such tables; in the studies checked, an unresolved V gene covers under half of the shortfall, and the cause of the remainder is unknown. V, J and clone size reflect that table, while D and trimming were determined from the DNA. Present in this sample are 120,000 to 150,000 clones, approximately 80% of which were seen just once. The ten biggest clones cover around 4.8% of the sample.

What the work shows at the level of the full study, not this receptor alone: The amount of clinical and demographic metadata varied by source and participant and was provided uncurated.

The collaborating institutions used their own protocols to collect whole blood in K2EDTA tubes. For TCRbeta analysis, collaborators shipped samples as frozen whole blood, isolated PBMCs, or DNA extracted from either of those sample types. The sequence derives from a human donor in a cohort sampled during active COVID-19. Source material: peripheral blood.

The CDR3 is CASSLLGTGGTDTQYF. The DNA is as follows: TGTGCCAGCAGCTTGCTGGGGACAGGGGGCACAGATACGCAGTATTTT. The chain was built from TRBV5-5 and TRBJ2-3; TRBD1 agrees with 10 junctional bases. The CDR3 spans 16 residues, from the cysteine through the phenylalanine. Kept here is only the CDR3 DNA, which spans 48 bases and is read in frame from base 1. Trimming removed 1 base from V and 1 base from J; the gene matches leave 3 bases unexplained. CDR1 is given as SGHKS and CDR2 as YYEKEE, both from the germline V gene (reference sequence). Where the CDR3 stops, the reference TRBV5-5 and TRBJ2-3 genes take over; the full variable domain is DAGVTQSPTHLIKTRGQQVTLRCSPISGHKSVSWYQQVLGQGPQFIFQYYEKEERGRGNFPDRFSARQFPNYSSELNVNALLLGDSALYLCASSLLGTGGTDTQYFGPGTRLTVL.